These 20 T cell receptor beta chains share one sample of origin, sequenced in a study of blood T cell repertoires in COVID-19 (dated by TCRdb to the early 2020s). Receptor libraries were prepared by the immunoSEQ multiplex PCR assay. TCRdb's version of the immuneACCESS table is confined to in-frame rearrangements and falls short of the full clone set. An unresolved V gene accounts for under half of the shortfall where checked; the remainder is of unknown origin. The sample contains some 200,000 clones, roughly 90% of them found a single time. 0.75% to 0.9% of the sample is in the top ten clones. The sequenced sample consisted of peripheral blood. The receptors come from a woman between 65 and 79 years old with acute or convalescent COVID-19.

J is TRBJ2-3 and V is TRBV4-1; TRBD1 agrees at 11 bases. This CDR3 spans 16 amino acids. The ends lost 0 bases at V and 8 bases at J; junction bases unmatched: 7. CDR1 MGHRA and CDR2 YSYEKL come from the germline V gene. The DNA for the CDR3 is TGCGCCAGCAGCCAAGATCCAGGGACAGGGGGGGGTACGCAGTATTTT. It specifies CASSQDPGTGGGTQYF.

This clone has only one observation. The CDR3 loop is CASSLVRRANTEAFF. In DNA form, the CDR3 reads TGTGCCAGCAGCTTAGTTCGGAGAGCGAACACTGAAGCTTTCTTT. The chain couples TRBV11-2 to TRBJ1-1; no reliable D call. This CDR3 contains 15 residues. Trimming left V 1 base short and J 1 base short, with 10 bases between. CDR1 is SGHAT, CDR2 FQNNGV, per germline. The full variable domain, in which reference TRBV11-2 and TRBJ1-1 provide the parts outside the CDR3, is EAGVAQSPRYKIIEKRQSVAFWCNPISGHATLYWYQQILGQGPKLLIQFQNNGVVDDSQLPKDRFSAERLKGVDSTLKIQPAKLEDSAVYLCASSLVRRANTEAFFGQGTRLTVV.

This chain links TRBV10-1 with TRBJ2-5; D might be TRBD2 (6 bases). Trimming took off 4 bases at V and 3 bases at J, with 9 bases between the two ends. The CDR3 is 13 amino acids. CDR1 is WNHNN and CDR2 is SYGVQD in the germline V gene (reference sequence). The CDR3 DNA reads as TGCGCCAGCAGTGTTAGCGGAAAAGAGACCCAGTACTTC. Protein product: CASSVSGKETQYF.

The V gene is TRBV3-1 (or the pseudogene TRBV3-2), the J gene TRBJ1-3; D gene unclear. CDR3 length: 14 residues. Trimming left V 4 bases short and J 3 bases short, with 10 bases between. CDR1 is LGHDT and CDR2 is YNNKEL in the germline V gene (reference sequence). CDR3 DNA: TGTGCCAGCAGCCGTCCGGGGTTTGGAAACACCATATATTTT. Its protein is CASSRPGFGNTIYF.

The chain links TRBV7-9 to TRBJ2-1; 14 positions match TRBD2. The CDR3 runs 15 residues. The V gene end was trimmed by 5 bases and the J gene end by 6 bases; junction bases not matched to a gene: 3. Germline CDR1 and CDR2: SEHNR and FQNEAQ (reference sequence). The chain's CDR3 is CASSMGLAGVNEQFF. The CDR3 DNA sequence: TGTGCCAGCAGCATGGGACTAGCGGGAGTCAATGAGCAGTTCTTC.

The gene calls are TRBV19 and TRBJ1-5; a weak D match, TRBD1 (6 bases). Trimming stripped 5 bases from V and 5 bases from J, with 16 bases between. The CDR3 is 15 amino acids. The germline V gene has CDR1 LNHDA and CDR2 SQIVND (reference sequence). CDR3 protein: CASSARTAPYQPQHF. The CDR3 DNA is TGTGCCAGTAGTGCCCGGACAGCGCCGTATCAGCCCCAGCATTTT.

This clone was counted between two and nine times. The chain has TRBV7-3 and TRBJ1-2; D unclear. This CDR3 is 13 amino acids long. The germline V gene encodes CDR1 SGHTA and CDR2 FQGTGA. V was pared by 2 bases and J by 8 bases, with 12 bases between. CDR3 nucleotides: TGTGCCAGCAGCTTAGGTCCCGGCGGGGGCTACACCTTC. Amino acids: CASSLGPGGGYTF.

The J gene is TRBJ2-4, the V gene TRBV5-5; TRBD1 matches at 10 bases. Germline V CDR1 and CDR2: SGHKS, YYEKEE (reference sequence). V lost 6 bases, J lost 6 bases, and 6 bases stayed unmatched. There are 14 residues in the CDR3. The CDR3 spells CASNNRDRGNIQYF. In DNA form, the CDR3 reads TGTGCCAGCAACAACCGGGACAGGGGAAACATTCAGTACTTC.

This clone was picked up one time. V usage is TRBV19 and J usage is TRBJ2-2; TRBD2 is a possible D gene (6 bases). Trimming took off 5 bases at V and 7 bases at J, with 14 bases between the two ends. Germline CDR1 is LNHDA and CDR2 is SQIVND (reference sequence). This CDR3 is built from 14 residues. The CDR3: CASSPQGAGGELFF. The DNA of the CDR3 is TGTGCCAGTAGTCCCCAAGGAGCGGGCGGGGAGCTGTTTTTT.

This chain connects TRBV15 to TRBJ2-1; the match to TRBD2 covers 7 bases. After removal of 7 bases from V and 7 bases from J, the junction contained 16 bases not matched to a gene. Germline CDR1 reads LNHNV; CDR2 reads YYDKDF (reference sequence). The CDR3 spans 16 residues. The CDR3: CATNPTEGGPNNEQFF. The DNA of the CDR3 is TGTGCCACCAACCCCACGGAGGGAGGGCCTAATAATGAGCAGTTCTTC.

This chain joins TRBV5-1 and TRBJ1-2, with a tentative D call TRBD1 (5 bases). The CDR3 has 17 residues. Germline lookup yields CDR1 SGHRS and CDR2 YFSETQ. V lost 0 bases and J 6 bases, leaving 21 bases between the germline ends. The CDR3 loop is CASSLDLLGFSDNGYTF. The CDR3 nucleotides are TGCGCCAGCAGCTTGGATTTGTTGGGGTTCTCGGACAATGGCTACACCTTC.

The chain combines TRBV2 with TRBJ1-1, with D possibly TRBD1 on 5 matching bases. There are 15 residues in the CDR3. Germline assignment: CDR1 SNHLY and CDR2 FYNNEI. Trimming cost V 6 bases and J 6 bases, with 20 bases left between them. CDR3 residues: CASRPLRGGRAEAFF. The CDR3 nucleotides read TGTGCCAGCAGACCTTTACGTGGGGGGAGGGCTGAAGCTTTCTTT. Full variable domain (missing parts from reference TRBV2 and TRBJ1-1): EPEVTQTPSHQVTQMGQEVILRCVPISNHLYFYWYRQILGQKVEFLVSFYNNEISEKSEIFDDQFSVERPDGSNFTLKIRSTKLEDSAMYFCASRPLRGGRAEAFFGQGTRLTVV.

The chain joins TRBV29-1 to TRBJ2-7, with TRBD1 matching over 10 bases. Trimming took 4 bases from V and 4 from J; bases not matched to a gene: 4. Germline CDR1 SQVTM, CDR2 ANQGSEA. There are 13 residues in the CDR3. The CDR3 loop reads CSVGDRGKYEQYF. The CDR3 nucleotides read TGCAGCGTTGGGGACAGGGGAAAGTACGAGCAGTACTTC.

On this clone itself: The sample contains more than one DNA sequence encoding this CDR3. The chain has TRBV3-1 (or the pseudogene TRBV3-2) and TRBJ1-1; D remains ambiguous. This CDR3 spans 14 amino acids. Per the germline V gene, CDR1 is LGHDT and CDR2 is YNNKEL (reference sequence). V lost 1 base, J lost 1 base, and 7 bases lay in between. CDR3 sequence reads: CASSQGQANTEAFF. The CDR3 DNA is TGTGCCAGCAGCCAAGGGCAGGCGAACACTGAAGCTTTCTTT.

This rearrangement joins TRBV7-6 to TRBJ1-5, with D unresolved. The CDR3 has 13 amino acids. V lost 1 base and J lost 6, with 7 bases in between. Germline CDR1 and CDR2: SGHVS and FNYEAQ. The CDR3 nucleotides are TGTGCCAGCAGCTTAGGAGGCGTTCAGCCCCAGCATTTT. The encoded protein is CASSLGGVQPQHF.

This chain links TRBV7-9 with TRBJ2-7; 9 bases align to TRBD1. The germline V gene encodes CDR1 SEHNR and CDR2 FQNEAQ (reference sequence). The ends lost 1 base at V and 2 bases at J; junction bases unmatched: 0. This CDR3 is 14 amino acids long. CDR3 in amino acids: CASSLGTGAYEQYF. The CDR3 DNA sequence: TGTGCCAGCAGCTTAGGGACAGGGGCCTACGAGCAGTACTTC.

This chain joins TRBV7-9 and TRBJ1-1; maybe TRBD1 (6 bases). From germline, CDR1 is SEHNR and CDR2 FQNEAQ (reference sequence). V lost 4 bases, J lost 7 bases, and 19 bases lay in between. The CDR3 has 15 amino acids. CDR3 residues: CASSSQTPGQNEAFF. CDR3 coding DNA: TGTGCCAGCAGCTCCCAGACCCCGGGACAAAATGAAGCTTTCTTT.

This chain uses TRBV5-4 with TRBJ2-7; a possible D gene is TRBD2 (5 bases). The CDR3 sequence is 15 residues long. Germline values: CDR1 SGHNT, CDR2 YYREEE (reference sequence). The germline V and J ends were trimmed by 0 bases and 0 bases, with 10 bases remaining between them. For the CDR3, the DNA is TGTGCCAGCAGCTTGGGTGGTGGAGGCTCCTACGAGCAGTACTTC. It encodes CASSLGGGGSYEQYF. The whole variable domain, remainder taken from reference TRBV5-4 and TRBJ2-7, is ETGVTQSPTHLIKTRGQQVTLRCSSQSGHNTVSWYQQALGQGPQFIFQYYREEENGRGNFPPRFSGLQFPNYSSELNVNALELDDSALYLCASSLGGGGSYEQYFGPGTRLTVT.

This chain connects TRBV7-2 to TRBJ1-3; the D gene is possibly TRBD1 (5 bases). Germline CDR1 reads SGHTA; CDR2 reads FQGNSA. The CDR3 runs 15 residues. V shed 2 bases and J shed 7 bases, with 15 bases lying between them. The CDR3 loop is CASSLNPPRQNTIYF. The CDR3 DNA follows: TGTGCCAGCAGCTTAAACCCCCCGCGACAGAACACCATATATTTT.

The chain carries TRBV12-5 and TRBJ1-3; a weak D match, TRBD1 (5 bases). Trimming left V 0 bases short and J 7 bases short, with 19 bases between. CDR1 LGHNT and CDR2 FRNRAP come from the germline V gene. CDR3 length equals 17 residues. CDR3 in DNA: TGTGCTAGTGGTTTGGTACGTCTTGGTTCAGGGTGGAACACCATATATTTT. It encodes CASGLVRLGSGWNTIYF.